These T cell receptor beta chains were read from a single sample in a study of blood T cell repertoires in COVID-19. Profiled with immunoSEQ multiplex PCR; TCRdb holds only in-frame clones, not every one. The data contain under 200,000 clones, 75% to 90% of them singletons. The specimen was PBMCs or T cells enriched from blood (not recorded which). These receptors were collected from a woman between 18 and 30 years old who had recovered from COVID-19. The CDR3 runs from the conserved cysteine through the conserved F or W. D genes are given only for firm matches. The listing skips clone size in some rows; elsewhere it reads once, few, many or a size class.

V	D	J	size	DNA	CDR3
TRBV2	TRBD2	TRBJ2-5	NA	TGTGCCAGCAGTGACTGGCTAGCGGGTCCACAAGAGACCCAGTACTTC	CASSDWLAGPQETQYF
TRBV9	NA	TRBJ1-1	NA	TGTGCCAGCAGCCAGGGTACAGCCCGGAACACTGAAGCTTTCTTT	CASSQGTARNTEAFF
TRBV28	TRBD2	TRBJ2-7	NA	TGTGCCAGCAGTCCGCCGGGACTAGCGGGTACCTACGAGCAGTACTTC	CASSPPGLAGTYEQYF
TRBV6-5	NA	TRBJ1-2	NA	TGTGCCAGCATCCCGACAGGATCTATCGGCTACACCTTC	CASIPTGSIGYTF
TRBV4-1	NA	TRBJ2-7	NA	TGCGCCAGCAGCCAAGATGGAGTAGCGGAGTCCTACGAGCAGTACTTC	CASSQDGVAESYEQYF
TRBV12-5	NA	TRBJ2-5	NA	TGTGCTAGTGGTTTGGGCAACAGGGAAGAGACCCAGTACTTC	CASGLGNREETQYF
TRBV27	NA	TRBJ1-1	few	TGTGCCAGCAGTTTGAGTGTGGGCGCTGAAGCTTTCTTT	CASSLSVGAEAFF
TRBV11-1	NA	TRBJ2-5	once	TGTGCCAGCAGCTTAATCCCCCCGCCTAGAGAGACCCAGTACTTC	CASSLIPPPRETQYF
TRBV28	TRBD2	TRBJ2-1	NA	TGTGCCAGCAGTAATCTAGCGGGAGAAGGAGGTGAGCAGTTCTTC	CASSNLAGEGGEQFF
TRBV27	NA	TRBJ2-2	NA	TGTGCCAGCAGTCCCATCGGAGGGCGCGGGGAGCTGTTTTTT	CASSPIGGRGELFF
TRBV4-1	NA	TRBJ2-7	NA	TGCGCCAGCAGCCCCGGTCCCCAGCGCGAGCAGTACTTC	CASSPGPQREQYF